These T cell receptor beta chains were read from a single sample in a study of blood T cell repertoires in COVID-19. The method was immunoSEQ multiplex PCR; TCRdb's version includes in-frame clones alone and lacks a portion of them. The profile shows 100,000 to 150,000 clones, approximately 88% of them singletons. Source material: peripheral blood. The receptors here all came from a man aged 45 to 65 with acute or convalescent COVID-19. CDR3s include the opening cysteine and the closing phenylalanine or tryptophan. A D gene is named only where the DNA matches it firmly. Clone size, where shown, is once, few, many, or a class for clones that have expanded.

size	V	D	J	DNA	CDR3
-	TRBV10-3	-	TRBJ2-1	TGTGCCATCAGTGAGTCGACACCCGAGCAGTTCTTC	CAISESTPEQFF
-	TRBV5-5	-	TRBJ1-6	TGTGCCAGCAGCTTGGCGCAGGAAAATTCACCCCTCCACTTT	CASSLAQENSPLHF
-	TRBV5-5	-	TRBJ2-7	TGTGCCAGCAGCTTGGCTGCCTACGAGCAGTACTTC	CASSLAAYEQYF
-	TRBV6-5	-	TRBJ1-5	TGTGCCACGCGGATCTCGTTAAGTCCTTATCAGCCCCAGCATTTT	CATRISLSPYQPQHF
-	TRBV5-4	-	TRBJ1-1	TGTGCCAGCAGCTTGAACGGGATTAACACTGAAGCTTTCTTT	CASSLNGINTEAFF
-	TRBV7-9	-	TRBJ2-1	TGTGCCAGCAGCTTAGACGCCAGGGCTGTCAACAATGAGCAGTTCTTC	CASSLDARAVNNEQFF
few	TRBV3-1/TRBV3-2	-	TRBJ2-1	TGTGCCAGCAGCCTATGGACTTACAATGAGCAGTTCTTC	CASSLWTYNEQFF
-	TRBV6-5	-	TRBJ2-5	TGTGCCAGCAGATCGGCCCCTTCGAGGGAGACCCAGTACTTC	CASRSAPSRETQYF
-	TRBV6-6	-	TRBJ2-7	TGTGCCAGCAGAGGGCAGGGCCGCTACGAGCAGTACTTC	CASRGQGRYEQYF
-	TRBV23-1	-	TRBJ1-5	TGCGCCAGCAGTCACCGGCGGGGGGATCAGCCCCAGCATTTT	CASSHRRGDQPQHF
few	TRBV27	-	TRBJ1-2	TGTGCCAGCAGTTTAGTCCCTCCGGGATACTATGGCTACACCTTC	CASSLVPPGYYGYTF
-	TRBV6-2/TRBV6-3	-	TRBJ2-2	TGTGCCAGCAGTTCCCCCCACAGGGTCGGCACCGGGGAGCTGTTTTTT	CASSSPHRVGTGELFF
-	TRBV19	-	TRBJ2-3	TGTGCCAGTAGTATAGGAGCCAGCAGGGGCACAGATACGCAGTATTTT	CASSIGASRGTDTQYF
-	TRBV5-1	TRBD1	TRBJ1-1	TGCGCCAGCAGCATACAGGGGGCAGGCGGCACTGAAGCTTTCTTT	CASSIQGAGGTEAFF
few	TRBV5-8	-	TRBJ2-7	TGTGCCAGCAGCTTGGGGGCAGGGGATTTCTACGAGCAGTACTTC	CASSLGAGDFYEQYF
-	TRBV7-9	TRBD1	TRBJ1-1	TGTGCCAGCAGCCCTAGGGACAGCCGGGTGGATGAAGCTTTCTTT	CASSPRDSRVDEAFF
-	TRBV5-1	-	TRBJ1-1	TGCGCCAGCAGGAACGGACTGGGCACTGAAGCTTTCTTT	CASRNGLGTEAFF
-	TRBV18	TRBD1	TRBJ1-1	TGTGCCAGCTCACCAAACCCAACAGGGGGCTTAACAACTGAAGCTTTCTTT	CASSPNPTGGLTTEAFF
-	TRBV6-5	TRBD1	TRBJ1-2	TGTGCCAGCCTTACAGGGGCCACTGGCTACACCTTC	CASLTGATGYTF
-	TRBV18	-	TRBJ1-1	TGTGCCAGCTCTACTATGGCGGGAGACACTGAAGCTTTCTTT	CASSTMAGDTEAFF
once	TRBV11-2	-	TRBJ2-2	TGTGCCAGCAGCTTAGCCTGGGGCGGAGACGGGGAGCTGTTTTTT	CASSLAWGGDGELFF
-	TRBV11-2	-	TRBJ1-1	TGTGCCAGCAGCTTAGGTAGGGGAGGAGCGAACACTGAAGCTTTCTTT	CASSLGRGGANTEAFF
-	TRBV14	TRBD1	TRBJ1-1	TGTGCCAGCAGCCAAGTTTGGGACAGGGGGCCTCTGAACACTGAAGCTTTCTTT	CASSQVWDRGPLNTEAFF
-	TRBV7-9	TRBD2	TRBJ2-2	TGTGCCAGCAGCTTAGGTAGCGGGGAGGAGCTGTTTTTT	CASSLGSGEELFF
-	TRBV4-1	-	TRBJ2-2	TGCGCCAGCAGCCAGGAGGGGGCGACCGGGGAGCTGTTTTTT	CASSQEGATGELFF
-	TRBV9	TRBD1	TRBJ1-5	TGTGCCAGCAGCCCTACTTCAGGGGGCGCCGGTCAGCCCCAGCATTTT	CASSPTSGGAGQPQHF
-	TRBV5-1	TRBD2	TRBJ2-3	TGCGCCAGCAGCTTGGCCCCTACTAGCGGCACAGATACGCAGTATTTT	CASSLAPTSGTDTQYF
-	TRBV4-1	TRBD2	TRBJ2-2	TGCGCCAGCAGCCGGTTGGGAGGGGCGAACACCGGGGAGCTGTTTTTT	CASSRLGGANTGELFF
-	TRBV7-9	-	TRBJ1-4	TGTGCCAGCAGCATACGAGAGGGTTCCCTTAATGAAAAACTGTTTTTT	CASSIREGSLNEKLFF
-	TRBV29-1	-	TRBJ1-2	TGCAGCGTTGTGCGGGCAGATGGGGGCTACACCTTC	CSVVRADGGYTF
-	TRBV5-1	-	TRBJ2-2	TGCGCCAGCAGCCGAGCGGTGTACACCGGGGAGCTGTTTTTT	CASSRAVYTGELFF
-	TRBV11-2	-	TRBJ2-1	TGTGCCAGCAGCTTGAGCGGCAATGAGCAGTTCTTC	CASSLSGNEQFF
-	TRBV12-3/TRBV12-4	-	TRBJ2-5	TGTGCCAGCAGTTTATCGGAACTCGGGCAGTACTTC	CASSLSELGQYF
-	TRBV19	-	TRBJ1-5	TGTGCCAGTAATCCGGGAGGGCGGGTAAGCAATCAGCCCCAGCATTTT	CASNPGGRVSNQPQHF
-	TRBV19	TRBD2	TRBJ2-7	TGTGCCAGTAAGCGGACTAGCGGGGACCCCTACGAGCAGTACTTC	CASKRTSGDPYEQYF
-	TRBV4-1	-	TRBJ1-1	TGCGCCAGCAGTGGCGGACAGCGATTAAACACTGAAGCTTTCTTT	CASSGGQRLNTEAFF
-	TRBV4-2	-	TRBJ1-1	TGTGCCAGCAGCCGAGACTTCGGGGACACTGAAGCTTTCTTT	CASSRDFGDTEAFF
-	TRBV6-5	-	TRBJ1-5	TGTGCCAGCAATTCAGGGTATAGCAATCAGCCCCAGCATTTT	CASNSGYSNQPQHF
-	TRBV11-2	-	TRBJ2-1	TGTGCCAGCAGCCGCCATCCTTTACAGGGCTACAATGAGCAGTTCTTC	CASSRHPLQGYNEQFF
-	TRBV28	TRBD1	TRBJ1-5	TGTGCCAGCAGTTCGATTCTGACAGGGGATTACGGTCAGCCCCAGCATTTT	CASSSILTGDYGQPQHF
-	TRBV19	-	TRBJ1-1	TGTGCCAGTAGTATAGTGGCCATGAACACTGAAGCTTTCTTT	CASSIVAMNTEAFF
-	TRBV19	-	TRBJ2-7	TGTGCCAGTAGTTCCTCTCTAGCCTACGAGCAGTACTTC	CASSSSLAYEQYF
once	TRBV23-1	-	TRBJ2-1	TGCGCCAGCAGTCAAGAAGGCTCGATAGAAAGGGGAAATCGACAAAATGAGCAGTTCTTC	CASSQEGSIERGNRQNEQFF
-	TRBV5-4	-	TRBJ1-3	TGTGCCAGCAGAGCGGGAGGGCCCGGAAACACCATATATTTT	CASRAGGPGNTIYF
-	TRBV7-2	-	TRBJ2-7	TGTGCCAGCAGTTCCAACCACAGGAACGAGCAGTACTTC	CASSSNHRNEQYF
-	TRBV2	TRBD1	TRBJ1-6	TGTGCCAGCAGAACCGACAGGGGGACCAATTCACCCCTCCACTTT	CASRTDRGTNSPLHF
once	TRBV18	-	TRBJ1-4	TGTGCCAGCTCACCAGCGTCCTTTTTGAATGAAAAACTGTTTTTT	CASSPASFLNEKLFF
few	TRBV29-1	-	TRBJ1-2	TGCAGCGCCGAGGTACTGAGCTATGGCTACACCTTC	CSAEVLSYGYTF
-	TRBV5-6	-	TRBJ2-7	TGTGCCAGCAGCTTGCCGGAGAGGGCTTACGTCGGCCACTACGAGCAGTACTTC	CASSLPERAYVGHYEQYF
-	TRBV28	-	TRBJ2-1	TGTGCCAGCAGGGCCCGGACGGCGGGCTCCTACAATGAGCAGTTCTTC	CASRARTAGSYNEQFF
few	TRBV1	-	TRBJ1-6	TGCACCAGCAGCCAAGATCCAATACGTGACAGGCGAAATTATAATTCACCCCTCCACTTT	CTSSQDPIRDRRNYNSPLHF
-	TRBV2	-	TRBJ1-4	TGTGCCAGCAGTGAATCCAGGGCTCATGTTCGTGAAAAACTGTTTTTT	CASSESRAHVREKLFF
-	TRBV19	-	TRBJ1-1	TGTGCCAGTAGTATAGCTGGCTTGAACACTGAAGCTTTCTTT	CASSIAGLNTEAFF
-	TRBV27	TRBD2	TRBJ2-1	TGTGCCAGCAGTGCATCAGTCAGACTAGCGGGAGACAATGAGCAGTTCTTC	CASSASVRLAGDNEQFF
-	TRBV15	-	TRBJ1-1	TGTGCCACCAGCAGAGATCGGGGGGGAGTCCACACTGAAGCTTTCTTT	CATSRDRGGVHTEAFF